This TCR beta chain was recovered during a study of cytomegalovirus exposure and HLA in healthy donors. PCR employed 60 Vbeta and 13 Jbeta primers. Only in-frame clones appear in the TCRdb table, and some are missing; sequencing was by immunoSEQ multiplex PCR. The sample has approximately 160,000 clones, about four fifths seen once; the top ten hold 0.77%. Trimming pared 4 bases from V and 3 bases from J, leaving 13 bases between. The CDR3 is made up of 15 amino acids. The germline CDR1 and CDR2 sequences are SGHRS and YFSETQ. The rearrangement links TRBV5-1 to TRBJ1-4; the D gene is possibly TRBD1 (5 bases). Sequencing was carried out using PBMCs. The receptor's source is a woman aged 18-29 years in good health and CMV-seronegative. The CDR3 spells CASSLGGTANEKLFF. CDR3 in DNA: TGCGCCAGCAGCCTAGGAGGGACGGCTAATGAAAAACTGTTTTTT.